This T cell receptor (beta chain) comes out of a study of blood T cell repertoires in COVID-19. Study-level information: The recovered donors of Cohort 3 showed two negative PCRs, clearance, or symptom resolution.

Using immunoSEQ multiplex PCR, the repertoire was profiled, and TCRdb retains in-frame clones only, with some absent. The sample gives hundreds of thousands of clones, 87% of which show up once; about 1.9% is in the top ten. Those enrolled, adults aged roughly 18 to 90 years, came from fewer than 25 US areas. Researchers sorted participants into cohorts using their self-reported clinical history. Sequencing was done on a sample of PBMCs or T cells enriched from blood (not recorded which). This TCR was sampled from a man aged 35-49 years in a cohort exposed to, infected with or recovered from COVID-19 (not recorded which).

Here the CDR3 reads CASSDPGQGATGELFF. DNA for the CDR3: TGTGCCAGCAGTGATCCGGGACAGGGGGCTACCGGGGAGCTGTTTTTT. The chain recombines TRBV28 with TRBJ2-2; TRBD1 agrees at 12 bases. The trim removed 5 bases at V and 5 bases at J, leaving 6 bases unmatched. Germline V gene lookup returns CDR1 MDHEN and CDR2 SYDVKM. CDR3 size: 16 residues.